The next 11 T cell receptor beta chains were all read from a single sample in a study of Graves' ophthalmopathy and Graves' hyperthyroidism. Researchers took RNA transcripts and amplified TCR beta CDR3 regions from them. HTBI primers served in a first-round RT-PCR, which a second-round multiplex PCR followed. TCRdb processed the multiplex PCR reads anew with MiXCR; each CDR3 protein has one entry. Among 40,000 to 50,000 distinct CDR3 sequences, 52% were seen once, and the ten largest hold roughly 18%. Material: peripheral blood. Every receptor here comes from an adult man with Graves' ophthalmopathy.

This clonotype appeared many times. The chain uses TRBV20-1 and TRBJ2-3; D may correspond to TRBD1 or TRBD2 (5 bases each). The V and J ends lost 1 base and 4 bases respectively, with 12 bases between them. CDR3 size: 14 residues. The V gene's germline CDR1 is DFQATT and CDR2 SNEGSKA (reference sequence). In DNA, the CDR3 is TGCAGTGCTAGAGGCCCGGGACGTTCAGATACGCAGTATTTT. It translates to CSARGPGRSDTQYF.

This clonotype was counted at least ten times. The chain combines TRBV7-9 with TRBJ1-4; D gene unclear. The CDR3 contains 14 residues. V was trimmed by 2 bases and J by 3 bases, leaving 7 bases between them. Germline V lookup: CDR1 SEHNR, CDR2 FQNEAQ (reference sequence). The CDR3: CASSLLTANEKLFF. The CDR3 DNA sequence: TGTGCCAGCAGCTTACTAACAGCTAATGAAAAACTGTTTTTT.

The V call is TRBV10-3, the J call TRBJ2-7; a possible D gene is TRBD2 (5 bases). V was shortened by 3 bases and J by 0 bases, with 15 bases between the two germline ends. CDR1 ENHRY and CDR2 SYGVKD come from the germline V gene. The CDR3 contains 16 residues. The chain's CDR3 is CAISDGGRRSSYEQYF. The CDR3 DNA sequence: TGTGCCATCAGTGACGGCGGCAGGAGGAGCTCCTACGAGCAGTACTTC.

The chain combines TRBV6-5 with TRBJ2-7; D call uncertain. CDR3 length: 14 amino acids. CDR1 is MNHEY, CDR2 SVGAGI, per germline. Trimming took 4 bases from V and 6 from J, leaving 16 bases between them. CDR3 amino acids: CASSCRPFVGEQYF. In DNA, the CDR3 is TGTGCCAGCAGTTGCCGGCCGTTTGTTGGCGAGCAGTACTTC.

The chain couples TRBV5-5 to TRBJ2-5; no clear D gene. Trimming took 1 base from V and 2 from J, leaving 6 bases between them. There are 13 residues in the CDR3. From germline, CDR1 is SGHKS and CDR2 YYEKEE (reference sequence). This chain's CDR3 is CASSLSQQETQYF. The CDR3 bases are TGTGCCAGCAGCTTGTCCCAACAAGAGACCCAGTACTTC.

This clonotype has at least ten counts. The rearrangement uses TRBV15 and TRBJ1-4; a possible D gene is TRBD1 (6 bases). Germline CDR1 LNHNV, CDR2 YYDKDF (reference sequence). V was shortened by 0 bases and J by 0 bases, with 14 bases between the two germline ends. The CDR3 runs 18 residues. CDR3 DNA sequence: TGTGCCACCAGCAGAGATCTTAGGGGGAGAGCAACTAATGAAAAACTGTTTTTT. Its translation: CATSRDLRGRATNEKLFF.

This chain links TRBV25-1 with TRBJ2-1, with D unclear. Trimming pared 0 bases from V and 9 bases from J, leaving 15 bases between. The CDR3 consists of 15 residues. The germline CDR1 and CDR2 sequences are MGHDK and SYGVNS. The CDR3 is CASSEYNNNMAEQFF. In DNA form, the CDR3 reads TGTGCCAGCAGTGAATATAACAATAATATGGCTGAGCAGTTCTTC.

Many counts were recorded for this clonotype. V and J are TRBV13 and TRBJ2-3, with D possibly being TRBD2 (5 bases). This CDR3 spans 15 amino acids. CDR1 is PRHDT and CDR2 is FYEKMQ in the germline V gene (reference sequence). Trimming took 5 bases from V and 3 from J, leaving 15 bases between them. CDR3 residues: CASSQTNRPTDTQYF. The DNA of the CDR3 is TGTGCCAGCAGCCAGACTAATCGACCAACAGATACGCAGTATTTT.

The chain joins TRBV27 to TRBJ2-3; 7 nucleotides agree with TRBD1. J gave up 1 base and V 4 bases, and 8 bases lay outside the gene matches. This CDR3 is built from 16 residues. The germline V gene encodes CDR1 MNHEY and CDR2 SMNVEV (reference sequence). The CDR3 DNA reads TGTGCCAGCAGTTCCCGAACAGGGGTGGGCACAGATACGCAGTATTTT. Protein: CASSSRTGVGTDTQYF.

This clonotype was observed at least ten times. The chain is built from TRBV5-1 and TRBJ2-2; possibly TRBD1 for D (5 bases). Germline lookup yields CDR1 SGHRS and CDR2 YFSETQ. Trimming pared 0 bases from V and 4 bases from J, leaving 7 bases between. The CDR3 runs to 14 residues. Here the CDR3 DNA reads TGCGCCAGCAGCTTGGACAGGCTCACCGGGGAGCTGTTTTTT. Translation gives CASSLDRLTGELFF.

By sample share, this clonotype is medium-sized (0.01 to 0.1%). The chain uses TRBV19 and TRBJ1-5; D is unclear. V shed 3 bases and J shed 2 bases, with 5 bases lying between them. CDR3 length: 13 amino acids. CDR1 and CDR2 (germline): LNHDA, SQIVND (reference sequence). The DNA for the CDR3 is TGTGCCAGTAGTATTCGGGGCAATCAGCCCCAGCATTTT. This gives the protein CASSIRGNQPQHF. The whole variable domain, remainder taken from reference TRBV19 and TRBJ1-5, is DGGITQSPKYLFRKEGQNVTLSCEQNLNHDAMYWYRQDPGQGLRLIYYSQIVNDFQKGDIAEGYSVSREKKESFPLTVTSAQKNPTAFYLCASSIRGNQPQHFGDGTRLSIL.